A selection of T cell receptor beta chains follows, all from one sample in a study of CD8+ T cells in alopecia areata. Data came from immunoSEQ multiplex PCR; TCRdb stores just in-frame clones and leaves some out. The sample lists over 85,000 clones, 41% seen once, with roughly 1.3% in the top ten. The sequenced material came from CD4+ T cells sorted from blood. Receptors were obtained from a human donor with alopecia areata. The CDR3 runs from the conserved cysteine through the conserved F or W. The D gene is left open where the match is weak. Not all rows give a size; the values are once, few, many and, for expanded clones, a class.

TRBJ2-5 . TRBV5-1 TRBD1 TGCGCCAGCAGCTTGGAAACAGGGGGCCTGGAGACCCAGTACTTC CASSLETGGLETQYF
TRBJ1-1 . TRBV2 . TGTGCCAGCAGTGGGGAGCTGAACACTGAAGCTTTCTTT CASSGELNTEAFF
TRBJ2-1 . TRBV4-1 TRBD2 TGCGCCAGCAGCCGGACTAGCGGGCCTGTAAATGAGCAGTTCTTC CASSRTSGPVNEQFF
TRBJ1-2 . TRBV30 . TGTGCCTGGAGTGTACTGGGCCGGAACTATGGCTACACCTTC CAWSVLGRNYGYTF
TRBJ2-1 few TRBV19 . TGTGCCAGTAGTATGAGTAGGAATGAGCAGTTCTTC CASSMSRNEQFF
TRBJ2-5 . TRBV5-1 TRBD2 TGCGCCAGCAGCCCACGCCCTAGCGGGGTGTTGGGGAAGACCCAGTACTTC CASSPRPSGVLGKTQYF
TRBJ2-1 . TRBV6-6 . TGTGCCAGCATCGGGGACTCCAAGGTGCAGCAGCAGTTCTTC CASIGDSKVQQQFF
TRBJ2-5 . TRBV6-6 . TGTGCCAGCAGTTACGGGGGATGGGAGACCCAGTACTTC CASSYGGWETQYF
TRBJ2-1 few TRBV29-1 TRBD2 TGCAGCGTTCTTCTAGCGGGAGTCGGGAATGAGCAGTTCTTC CSVLLAGVGNEQFF
TRBJ2-6 . TRBV10-3 . TGTGCCATCAGTGTTTCGGTAGCGGTTCTATCTGGGGCCAACGTCCTGACTTTC CAISVSVAVLSGANVLTF
TRBJ2-6 few TRBV7-2 . TGTGCCAGCACCCGATCGGCTGGGGCCAACGTCCTGACTTTC CASTRSAGANVLTF
TRBJ2-5 . TRBV29-1 . TGCAGCGTTGGGCAGGGGCAGGAGACCCAGTACTTC CSVGQGQETQYF
TRBJ1-5 few TRBV29-1 TRBD1 TGCAGCGTTCTCGGACAGGGTTGGGATCAGCCCCAGCATTTT CSVLGQGWDQPQHF
TRBJ2-5 . TRBV7-2 . TGTGCCTGCTCGGGGGCGGGGCACCAAGAGACCCAGTACTTC CACSGAGHQETQYF
TRBJ2-7 . TRBV7-9 . TGTGCCAGCAGGAATTTCTACGAGCAGTACTTC CASRNFYEQYF
TRBJ2-3 . TRBV29-1 . TGCAGCGTCCCAGCGGCCCTATATAGCACAGATACGCAGTATTTT CSVPAALYSTDTQYF
TRBJ1-5 few TRBV19 . TGTGCCAGTAGTATTGTTGGGGGTACTAACCAGCCCCAGCATTTT CASSIVGGTNQPQHF
TRBJ2-5 few TRBV5-1 TRBD1 TGCGCCAGCAGCACCCGACAGGGCTTAGGAGAGACCCAGTACTTC CASSTRQGLGETQYF
TRBJ2-3 . TRBV9 . TGTGCCAGCAGCGTAGTGGGTACCCCCACGGATACGCAGTATTTT CASSVVGTPTDTQYF
TRBJ2-5 few TRBV9 . TGTGCCAGCAGCGTGGGGGCCGCGGAGACCCAGTACTTC CASSVGAAETQYF
TRBJ2-1 few TRBV5-1 TRBD1 TGCGCCAGCAGCTTGACCGGGACAGGGGTTTACAATGAGCAGTTCTTC CASSLTGTGVYNEQFF
TRBJ2-1 . TRBV5-4 TRBD1 TGTGCCAGCAGCCCCGGACAGGGGACCTTGAATGAGCAGTTCTTC CASSPGQGTLNEQFF
TRBJ1-1 . TRBV5-1 . TGCGCCAGCAGCTTCGCCGGAAGGGATGTGAACACTGAAGCTTTCTTT CASSFAGRDVNTEAFF
TRBJ1-2 few TRBV27 . TGTGCCAGCAGTAGGTCGGGGAGGGTTGGCGGCTACACCTTC CASSRSGRVGGYTF
TRBJ2-1 few TRBV29-1 . TGCAGCGTCGAGGACACTTACAATGAGCAGTTCTTC CSVEDTYNEQFF
TRBJ2-1 few TRBV6-4 TRBD1 TGTGCCAGCAGTACAGACAGGGGCCCCTACAATGAGCAGTTCTTC CASSTDRGPYNEQFF
TRBJ1-2 . TRBV30 . TGTGCCTGGAGTGTCTGGACAGCCTTCTATGGCTACACCTTC CAWSVWTAFYGYTF
TRBJ2-1 . TRBV29-1 . TGCAGCTACGCTGATTCGGGGTGGTTCTTC CSYADSGWFF
TRBJ2-3 many TRBV5-4 TRBD1 TGTGCCAGCAGCGCGCAGGGGGTCACAGATACGCAGTATTTT CASSAQGVTDTQYF
TRBJ1-2 . TRBV7-2 TRBD1 TGTGCCAGCAGCTTAGGGGGGACAGGGAACTATGGCTACACCTTC CASSLGGTGNYGYTF
TRBJ2-4 few TRBV5-1 . TGCGCCAGCAGCTTGGGAGGGGTTGGAAACATTCAGTACTTC CASSLGGVGNIQYF
TRBJ2-7 once TRBV25-1 . TGTGCCAGCAGTGAAGGGACCGGGACACACTACGAGCAGTACTTC CASSEGTGTHYEQYF
TRBJ1-3 . TRBV25-1 . TGTGCCAGCAGTGTTCAGGGTTCAAACACCATATATTTT CASSVQGSNTIYF
TRBJ2-5 . TRBV28 TRBD2 TGTGCCAGCAGTTTCTCGCGGGGGAATAGCGAGACCCAGTACTTC CASSFSRGNSETQYF
TRBJ2-5 . TRBV6-1 . TGTGCCAGCAGTCAGTTCAATAACCAAGAGACCCAGTACTTC CASSQFNNQETQYF
TRBJ2-5 . TRBV29-1 . TGCAGCGTTGACGCGAGCGGGCAAGAGACCCAGTACTTC CSVDASGQETQYF
TRBJ1-2 few TRBV28 . TGTGCCAGCAGCTCAGACAGGCCCTATGGCTACACCTTC CASSSDRPYGYTF
TRBJ2-6 few TRBV7-9 TRBD1 TGTGCCAGCAGCCGGACAGGGGCGACCTCTGGGGCCAACGTCCTGACTTTC CASSRTGATSGANVLTF
TRBJ2-1 few TRBV10-3 TRBD1 TGTGGTAGTGCGGGACAGGGGGCCGGTGAGCAGTTCTTC CGSAGQGAGEQFF
TRBJ2-5 . TRBV6-6 TRBD2 TGTGCCAGCAGTCCTAGCGGGAGGGGGGAGACCCAGTACTTC CASSPSGRGETQYF
TRBJ2-2 . TRBV29-1 . TGCAGCGTTGGGACCAGGACGAACACCGGGGAGCTGTTTTTT CSVGTRTNTGELFF
TRBJ2-4 . TRBV11-2 . TGTGCCAGCAGCTTACCAGGACCAAACATTCAGTACTTC CASSLPGPNIQYF